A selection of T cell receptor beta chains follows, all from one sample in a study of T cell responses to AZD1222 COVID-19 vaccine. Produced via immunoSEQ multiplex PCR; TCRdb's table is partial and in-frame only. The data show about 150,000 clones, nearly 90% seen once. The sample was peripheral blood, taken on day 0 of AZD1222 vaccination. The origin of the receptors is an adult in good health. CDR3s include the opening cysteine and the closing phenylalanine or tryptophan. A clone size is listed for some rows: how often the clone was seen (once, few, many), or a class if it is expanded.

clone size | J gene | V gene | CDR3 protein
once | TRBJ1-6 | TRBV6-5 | CASSPQGTTVSPLHF
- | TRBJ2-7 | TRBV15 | CATSREWTSGSYEQYF
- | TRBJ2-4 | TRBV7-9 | CASSWATAAKNIQYF
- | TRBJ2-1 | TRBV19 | CASSILLAGGSNEQFF
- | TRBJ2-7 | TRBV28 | CASSPGPPNEQYF
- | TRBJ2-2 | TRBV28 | CASSLGGVTGELFF
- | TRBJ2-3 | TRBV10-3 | CAISGRFLSTDTQYF
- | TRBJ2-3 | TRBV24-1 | CATSDWDKNTDTQYF
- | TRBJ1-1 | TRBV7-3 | CASSLKKVGTEAFF
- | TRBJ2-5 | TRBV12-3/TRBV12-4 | CASSFEEETQYF
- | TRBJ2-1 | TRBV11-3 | CASSLGGTLYNEQFF